This is a list of T cell receptor beta chains from one sample in a study of blood T cell repertoires in COVID-19. TCRdb's table, derived via immunoSEQ multiplex PCR, lists solely in-frame clones and lacks some. The table records 150,000 to 200,000 clones, less than 90% of them present only once. Sequencing was performed on peripheral blood. These receptor sequences come from a woman between 55 and 75 years old with COVID-19, enrolled during active disease. Both conserved end residues are part of each CDR3. Fields, in order: clone size, V gene, D gene, J gene, CDR3 DNA, CDR3 protein. D genes are given only for firm matches. Part of the rows lack a size; the others show once, few, many or a class for expanded clones.

abundance: .; v_gene: TRBV7-2; d_gene: .; j_gene: TRBJ1-1; CDR3nt: TGTGCCAGCAGCTTAGACTCCCCGGCTGAAGCTTTCTTT; CDR3aa: CASSLDSPAEAFF
abundance: .; v_gene: TRBV4-1; d_gene: TRBD1; j_gene: TRBJ2-2; CDR3nt: TGCGCCAGCAGCCAAAGAAATCCCGGGACAGGGCGCGGGGAGCTGTTTTTT; CDR3aa: CASSQRNPGTGRGELFF
abundance: .; v_gene: TRBV19; d_gene: TRBD1; j_gene: TRBJ2-1; CDR3nt: TGTGCCAGTAGTATTGGACAGGGTTACAATGAGCAGTTCTTC; CDR3aa: CASSIGQGYNEQFF
abundance: .; v_gene: TRBV3-1/TRBV3-2; d_gene: .; j_gene: TRBJ1-3; CDR3nt: TGTGCCAGCAGCCAAATCGGTACCATATATTTT; CDR3aa: CASSQIGTIYF
abundance: few; v_gene: TRBV3-1/TRBV3-2; d_gene: TRBD1; j_gene: TRBJ1-3; CDR3nt: TGTGCCAGCAGCCAGACAGGGGGAGGTGGAAACACCATATATTTT; CDR3aa: CASSQTGGGGNTIYF
abundance: .; v_gene: TRBV7-2; d_gene: .; j_gene: TRBJ1-5; CDR3nt: TGTGCCAGCAGCCGGGGGGGGGACAAAGATCAGCCCCAGCATTTT; CDR3aa: CASSRGGDKDQPQHF
abundance: .; v_gene: TRBV7-6; d_gene: TRBD1; j_gene: TRBJ2-3; CDR3nt: TGTGCCAGCAGCTTAGTAATGGGACAGGGGCACACAGATACGCAGTATTTT; CDR3aa: CASSLVMGQGHTDTQYF
abundance: .; v_gene: TRBV10-3; d_gene: .; j_gene: TRBJ1-2; CDR3nt: TGTGCCATCAGTGAGTCGATGCAGGGGTCGGGCTATGGCTACACCTTC; CDR3aa: CAISESMQGSGYGYTF
abundance: .; v_gene: TRBV14; d_gene: TRBD2; j_gene: TRBJ2-7; CDR3nt: TGTGCCAGCAGCCAAGGATATAGGGCGGGGGTCTCCTACGAGCAGTACTTC; CDR3aa: CASSQGYRAGVSYEQYF
abundance: .; v_gene: TRBV5-4; d_gene: TRBD2; j_gene: TRBJ2-3; CDR3nt: TGTGCCAGCAGCCGAACCGGGACTAGCGGGACCAGCACAGATACGCAGTATTTT; CDR3aa: CASSRTGTSGTSTDTQYF
abundance: .; v_gene: TRBV7-3; d_gene: .; j_gene: TRBJ1-1; CDR3nt: TGTGCCAGCAGCAACATAGCCGGGGCTGAAGCTTTCTTT; CDR3aa: CASSNIAGAEAFF
abundance: .; v_gene: TRBV3-1/TRBV3-2; d_gene: .; j_gene: TRBJ1-5; CDR3nt: TGTGCCAGCAGCCCGGACAGCAGTGATCAGCCCCAGCATTTT; CDR3aa: CASSPDSSDQPQHF
abundance: .; v_gene: TRBV6-5; d_gene: .; j_gene: TRBJ1-1; CDR3nt: TGTGCCAGCAGTTTTCCGCGGGGGGGAGTTGTCACTGAAGCTTTCTTT; CDR3aa: CASSFPRGGVVTEAFF
abundance: .; v_gene: TRBV3-1/TRBV3-2; d_gene: TRBD2; j_gene: TRBJ2-1; CDR3nt: TGTGCCAGCAGCCAAGTCCCGACTAGCCACTACAATGAGCAGTTCTTC; CDR3aa: CASSQVPTSHYNEQFF
abundance: .; v_gene: TRBV15; d_gene: .; j_gene: TRBJ1-4; CDR3nt: TGTGCCACCAGCAGCGGGAAGTTTGAAAAACTGTTTTTT; CDR3aa: CATSSGKFEKLFF
abundance: .; v_gene: TRBV9; d_gene: .; j_gene: TRBJ2-7; CDR3nt: TGTGCCAGCAGCCGCGTTACAGGGTACGAGCAGTACTTC; CDR3aa: CASSRVTGYEQYF
abundance: .; v_gene: TRBV5-1; d_gene: TRBD1; j_gene: TRBJ1-3; CDR3nt: TGCGCCAGCAGCCCAGGGGGCGAGGGAAACACCATATATTTT; CDR3aa: CASSPGGEGNTIYF
abundance: .; v_gene: TRBV4-3; d_gene: TRBD2; j_gene: TRBJ2-3; CDR3nt: TGCGCCAGCAGCCGCTTAGCGGGAGGCACAGATACGCAGTATTTT; CDR3aa: CASSRLAGGTDTQYF
abundance: .; v_gene: TRBV5-4; d_gene: TRBD1; j_gene: TRBJ1-6; CDR3nt: TGTGCCAGCAGCTTAGACACAGGGGTGAATTCACCCCTCCACTTT; CDR3aa: CASSLDTGVNSPLHF
abundance: few; v_gene: TRBV19; d_gene: TRBD1; j_gene: TRBJ1-1; CDR3nt: TGTGCCAGTACCCGTACAGGGGGGAACACTGAAGCTTTCTTT; CDR3aa: CASTRTGGNTEAFF
abundance: .; v_gene: TRBV3-1/TRBV3-2; d_gene: .; j_gene: TRBJ2-7; CDR3nt: TGTGCCAGCAGCCAACCTAACGAGCAGTACTTC; CDR3aa: CASSQPNEQYF
abundance: .; v_gene: TRBV7-2; d_gene: TRBD2; j_gene: TRBJ2-1; CDR3nt: TGTGCCAGCAGCTTAGGCGGCGGGGAGGGTCCCTACAATGAGCAGTTCTTC; CDR3aa: CASSLGGGEGPYNEQFF
abundance: .; v_gene: TRBV5-4; d_gene: TRBD1; j_gene: TRBJ2-1; CDR3nt: TGTGCCAGCAGAAGGACAGGGTCCGAGCAGTTCTTC; CDR3aa: CASRRTGSEQFF
abundance: .; v_gene: TRBV7-2; d_gene: TRBD2; j_gene: TRBJ2-5; CDR3nt: TGTGCCAGCAGCAGCCCTCTAGCGGGAGCAGAGACCCAGTACTTC; CDR3aa: CASSSPLAGAETQYF
abundance: .; v_gene: TRBV19; d_gene: .; j_gene: TRBJ1-6; CDR3nt: TGTGCCAGTAGGCCAGCGAGCTCCTATAATTCACCCCTCCACTTT; CDR3aa: CASRPASSYNSPLHF
abundance: .; v_gene: TRBV10-1; d_gene: .; j_gene: TRBJ2-2; CDR3nt: TGCGCCAGCAGTGAGCAGGTCGGGGAGCTGTTTTTT; CDR3aa: CASSEQVGELFF
abundance: once; v_gene: TRBV6-5; d_gene: TRBD1; j_gene: TRBJ2-4; CDR3nt: TGTGCCAGCAGTTACTCGAGACCGGGACAGGGGAACATTCAGTACTTC; CDR3aa: CASSYSRPGQGNIQYF
abundance: .; v_gene: TRBV19; d_gene: .; j_gene: TRBJ2-7; CDR3nt: TGTGCCAGTAGTATATATCTTTCCTACGAGCAGTACTTC; CDR3aa: CASSIYLSYEQYF
abundance: .; v_gene: TRBV5-5; d_gene: TRBD2; j_gene: TRBJ2-7; CDR3nt: TGTGCCAGCAGCTTGGGGGCGGGAGGGGTACAGCAGTACTTC; CDR3aa: CASSLGAGGVQQYF
abundance: few; v_gene: TRBV5-6; d_gene: TRBD2; j_gene: TRBJ2-3; CDR3nt: TGTGCCAGCCAAGTAGGACTAGCGGGAGGCATAGGCACAGATACGCAGTATTTT; CDR3aa: CASQVGLAGGIGTDTQYF
abundance: few; v_gene: TRBV10-3; d_gene: TRBD1; j_gene: TRBJ2-7; CDR3nt: TGTGCCATCAGTGAGTCTCACCCAGGGGGAAGCTACGAGCAGTACTTC; CDR3aa: CAISESHPGGSYEQYF
abundance: .; v_gene: TRBV9; d_gene: TRBD1; j_gene: TRBJ1-1; CDR3nt: TGTGCCAGCAGCTCCCAACAGGGGGCAATGAACACTGAAGCTTTCTTT; CDR3aa: CASSSQQGAMNTEAFF
abundance: .; v_gene: TRBV4-2; d_gene: TRBD2; j_gene: TRBJ2-5; CDR3nt: TGTGCCAGCAGCCAAGATTCGGGCGGGAGGGCGGAAGAGACCCAGTACTTC; CDR3aa: CASSQDSGGRAEETQYF
abundance: .; v_gene: TRBV27; d_gene: .; j_gene: TRBJ1-6; CDR3nt: TGTGCCAGCCGCAGACCAGGGGAGGGCTTTTCACCCCTCCACTTT; CDR3aa: CASRRPGEGFSPLHF
abundance: .; v_gene: TRBV19; d_gene: TRBD1; j_gene: TRBJ1-3; CDR3nt: TGTGCCAGTAGTATCGGACAGGGACTCTCTGGAAACACCATATATTTT; CDR3aa: CASSIGQGLSGNTIYF
abundance: once; v_gene: TRBV19; d_gene: .; j_gene: TRBJ1-5; CDR3nt: TGTGCCAGTAGTACAAATAGCAATCAGCCCCAGCATTTT; CDR3aa: CASSTNSNQPQHF
abundance: .; v_gene: TRBV19; d_gene: .; j_gene: TRBJ1-1; CDR3nt: TGTGCCAGTACCCTAGACAGGTGGGACACTGAAGCTTTCTTT; CDR3aa: CASTLDRWDTEAFF
abundance: .; v_gene: TRBV30; d_gene: TRBD1; j_gene: TRBJ1-1; CDR3nt: TGTGCCTGGAGTACCTGGACAGGGGGCACTGAAGCTTTCTTT; CDR3aa: CAWSTWTGGTEAFF
abundance: .; v_gene: TRBV6-2/TRBV6-3; d_gene: .; j_gene: TRBJ2-1; CDR3nt: TGTGCCAGCAGCAGGTCGAGACTGGAGTTCAATGAGCAGTTCTTC; CDR3aa: CASSRSRLEFNEQFF
abundance: .; v_gene: TRBV11-2; d_gene: .; j_gene: TRBJ1-2; CDR3nt: TGTGCCAGCAGCTTAGCTATCCGGAGGCTAGAGTATGGCTACACCTTC; CDR3aa: CASSLAIRRLEYGYTF
abundance: .; v_gene: TRBV11-3; d_gene: TRBD2; j_gene: TRBJ2-1; CDR3nt: TGTGCCAGCAGCTCATACGGGACTAGCGGAACAAATGAGCAGTTCTTC; CDR3aa: CASSSYGTSGTNEQFF
abundance: .; v_gene: TRBV2; d_gene: .; j_gene: TRBJ1-4; CDR3nt: TGTGCCAGCAGTGTAGGATCTAGGGGAACTAATGAAAAACTGTTTTTT; CDR3aa: CASSVGSRGTNEKLFF
abundance: .; v_gene: TRBV24-1; d_gene: TRBD1; j_gene: TRBJ2-3; CDR3nt: TGTGCCACCAGTGACGTAGGACAGGGGTCCTTTGAGGCGCAGTATTTT; CDR3aa: CATSDVGQGSFEAQYF
abundance: .; v_gene: TRBV24-1; d_gene: TRBD2; j_gene: TRBJ2-2; CDR3nt: TGTGCCACCAGTGATTTATCGGGAGGGTTTCCCGGGGAGCTGTTTTTT; CDR3aa: CATSDLSGGFPGELFF
abundance: .; v_gene: TRBV28; d_gene: TRBD1; j_gene: TRBJ2-2; CDR3nt: TGTGCCAGCAGCCTACGGACAGGGGGCCGCTCCGGGGAGCTGTTTTTT; CDR3aa: CASSLRTGGRSGELFF
abundance: few; v_gene: TRBV19; d_gene: TRBD1; j_gene: TRBJ2-7; CDR3nt: TGTGCCAGTGGGACAGGGAGTGAGCAGTACTTC; CDR3aa: CASGTGSEQYF
abundance: once; v_gene: TRBV6-2/TRBV6-3; d_gene: .; j_gene: TRBJ1-2; CDR3nt: TGTGCCAGCAGTAATGCAGGGTCTAACTATGGCTACACCTTC; CDR3aa: CASSNAGSNYGYTF
abundance: few; v_gene: TRBV30; d_gene: .; j_gene: TRBJ1-6; CDR3nt: TGTGCCTGGAGTGTACGGGGTCAGCTCCCTGGGACCCTCCACTTT; CDR3aa: CAWSVRGQLPGTLHF
abundance: once; v_gene: TRBV7-6; d_gene: TRBD2; j_gene: TRBJ2-2; CDR3nt: TGTGCCAGCAGCGTGAGGACTAGCGGGAGCGGGGAGCTGTTTTTT; CDR3aa: CASSVRTSGSGELFF
abundance: .; v_gene: TRBV24-1; d_gene: .; j_gene: TRBJ2-7; CDR3nt: TGTGCCACCAGTGGGGGTGGACTTCTCTCCTACGAGCAGTACTTC; CDR3aa: CATSGGGLLSYEQYF
abundance: .; v_gene: TRBV30; d_gene: .; j_gene: TRBJ1-5; CDR3nt: TGTGCCTGGACGGGGGGGCGAAATCAGCCCCAGCATTTT; CDR3aa: CAWTGGRNQPQHF
abundance: once; v_gene: TRBV12-3/TRBV12-4; d_gene: .; j_gene: TRBJ2-7; CDR3nt: TGTGCCAGCAGTTCATACAGGGACGACGAGCAGTACTTC; CDR3aa: CASSSYRDDEQYF
abundance: .; v_gene: TRBV5-6; d_gene: .; j_gene: TRBJ1-2; CDR3nt: TGTGCCAGCAGCTTCTCCGCCCAGCGTAACTATGGCTACACCTTC; CDR3aa: CASSFSAQRNYGYTF
abundance: .; v_gene: TRBV30; d_gene: .; j_gene: TRBJ1-5; CDR3nt: TGTGCCTGGAGTGTACAATCGTCCCAGCCCCAGCATTTT; CDR3aa: CAWSVQSSQPQHF
abundance: .; v_gene: TRBV4-1; d_gene: .; j_gene: TRBJ1-4; CDR3nt: TGCGCCAGCAGCCAATTCCAGGGGTCGAACCTTAATGAAAAACTGTTTTTT; CDR3aa: CASSQFQGSNLNEKLFF
abundance: .; v_gene: TRBV5-6; d_gene: TRBD2; j_gene: TRBJ2-7; CDR3nt: TGTGCCAGCAGTCAACTAGCGGGGGGTGAGGAGCAGTACTTC; CDR3aa: CASSQLAGGEEQYF
abundance: .; v_gene: TRBV30; d_gene: TRBD1; j_gene: TRBJ2-2; CDR3nt: TGTGCCTGCAGCGTGGACAGGGGGCTTGTCGGGGAGCTGTTTTTT; CDR3aa: CACSVDRGLVGELFF
abundance: .; v_gene: TRBV7-2; d_gene: .; j_gene: TRBJ1-4; CDR3nt: TGTGCCAGCAGCTTAAGGGGGGGTACGAATGAAAAACTGTTTTTT; CDR3aa: CASSLRGGTNEKLFF
abundance: .; v_gene: TRBV7-9; d_gene: TRBD2; j_gene: TRBJ2-1; CDR3nt: TGTGCCAGCAGCTTACGGACTAGCGGGGCTAATGAGCAGTTCTTC; CDR3aa: CASSLRTSGANEQFF
abundance: .; v_gene: TRBV7-3; d_gene: .; j_gene: TRBJ1-6; CDR3nt: TGTGCCAGCAGCTTTGCGGGGTTTAATTCACCCCTCCACTTT; CDR3aa: CASSFAGFNSPLHF